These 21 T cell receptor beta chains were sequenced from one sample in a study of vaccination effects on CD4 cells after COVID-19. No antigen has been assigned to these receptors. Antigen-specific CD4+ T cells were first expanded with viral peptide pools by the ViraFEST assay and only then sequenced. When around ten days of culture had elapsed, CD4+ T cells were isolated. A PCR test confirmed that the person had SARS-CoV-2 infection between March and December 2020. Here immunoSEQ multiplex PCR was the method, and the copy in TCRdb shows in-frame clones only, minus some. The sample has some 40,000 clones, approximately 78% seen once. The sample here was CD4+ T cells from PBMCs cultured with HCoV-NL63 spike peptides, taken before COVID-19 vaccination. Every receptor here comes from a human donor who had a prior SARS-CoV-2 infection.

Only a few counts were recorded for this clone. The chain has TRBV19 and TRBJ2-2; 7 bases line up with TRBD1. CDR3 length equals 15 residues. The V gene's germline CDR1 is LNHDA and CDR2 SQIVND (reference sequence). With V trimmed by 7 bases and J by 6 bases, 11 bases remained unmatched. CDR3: CASTPGGWFSGELFF. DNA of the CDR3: TGTGCCAGTACGCCAGGGGGATGGTTCTCCGGGGAGCTGTTTTTT.

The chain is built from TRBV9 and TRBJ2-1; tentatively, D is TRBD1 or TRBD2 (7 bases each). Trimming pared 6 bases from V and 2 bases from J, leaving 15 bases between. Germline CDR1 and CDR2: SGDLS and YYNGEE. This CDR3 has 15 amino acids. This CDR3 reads CASTPGGGTYNEQFF. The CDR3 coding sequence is TGTGCCAGCACCCCAGGGGGGGGAACCTACAATGAGCAGTTCTTC.

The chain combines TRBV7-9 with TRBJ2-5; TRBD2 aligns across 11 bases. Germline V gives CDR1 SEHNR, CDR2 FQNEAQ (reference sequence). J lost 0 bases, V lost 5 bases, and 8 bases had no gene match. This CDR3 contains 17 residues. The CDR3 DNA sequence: TGTGCCAGCAGCCCTGGGACTAGCGGCACCCACCAAGAGACCCAGTACTTC. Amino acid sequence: CASSPGTSGTHQETQYF.

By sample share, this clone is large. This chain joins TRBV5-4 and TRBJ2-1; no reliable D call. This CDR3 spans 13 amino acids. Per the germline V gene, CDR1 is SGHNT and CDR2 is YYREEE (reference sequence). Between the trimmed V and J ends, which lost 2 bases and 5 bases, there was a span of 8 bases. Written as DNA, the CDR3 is TGTGCCAGCAGCTTTACGTATCACAATGAGCAGTTCTTC. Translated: CASSFTYHNEQFF.

CDR3 sequence (DNA): TGTGCCACCAGTGATCCGACTAGCGGAGACAATGAGCAGTTCTTC. This codes for CATSDPTSGDNEQFF. The rearrangement joins TRBV24-1 to TRBJ2-1, with 9 bases fitting TRBD2. V lost 3 bases to trimming and J lost 5 bases; unmatched junction nucleotides: 4. The CDR3 is 15 amino acids. Germline V CDR1 and CDR2: KGHDR, SFDVKD.

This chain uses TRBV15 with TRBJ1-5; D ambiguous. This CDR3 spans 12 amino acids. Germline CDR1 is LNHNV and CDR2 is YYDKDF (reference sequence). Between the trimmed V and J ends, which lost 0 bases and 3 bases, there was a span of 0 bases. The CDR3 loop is CATSRDNQPQHF. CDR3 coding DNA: TGTGCCACCAGCAGAGACAATCAGCCCCAGCATTTT.

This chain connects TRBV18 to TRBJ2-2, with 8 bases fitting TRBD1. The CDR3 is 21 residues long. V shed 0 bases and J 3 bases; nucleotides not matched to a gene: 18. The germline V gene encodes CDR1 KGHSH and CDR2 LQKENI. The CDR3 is CASSPPVGTGPISVDTGELFF. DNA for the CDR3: TGTGCCAGCTCACCACCCGTCGGGACAGGTCCTATTTCCGTGGACACCGGGGAGCTGTTTTTT.

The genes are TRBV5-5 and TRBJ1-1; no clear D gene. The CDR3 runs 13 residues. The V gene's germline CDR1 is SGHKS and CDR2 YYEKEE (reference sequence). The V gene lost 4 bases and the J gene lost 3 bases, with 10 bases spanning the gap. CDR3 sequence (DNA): TGTGCCAGCAGCGCCGTCGGGGACACTGAAGCTTTCTTT. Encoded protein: CASSAVGDTEAFF.

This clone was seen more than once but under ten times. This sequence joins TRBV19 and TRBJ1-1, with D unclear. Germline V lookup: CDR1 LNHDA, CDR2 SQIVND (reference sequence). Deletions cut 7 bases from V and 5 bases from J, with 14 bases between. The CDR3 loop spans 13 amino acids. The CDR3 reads CASTGSGETEAFF. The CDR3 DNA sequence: TGTGCCAGTACCGGGTCCGGGGAGACTGAAGCTTTCTTT.

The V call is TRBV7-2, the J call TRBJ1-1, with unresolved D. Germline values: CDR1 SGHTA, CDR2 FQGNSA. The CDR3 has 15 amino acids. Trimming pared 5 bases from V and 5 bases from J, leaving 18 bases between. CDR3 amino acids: CASSVSARSRTEAFF. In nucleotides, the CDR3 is TGTGCCAGCAGCGTTAGCGCCAGGAGTAGGACTGAAGCTTTCTTT.

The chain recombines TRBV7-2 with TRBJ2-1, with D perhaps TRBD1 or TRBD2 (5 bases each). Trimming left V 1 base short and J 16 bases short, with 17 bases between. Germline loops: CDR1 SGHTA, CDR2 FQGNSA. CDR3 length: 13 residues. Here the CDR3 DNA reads TGTGCCAGCAGCTTAGAGAGGGGTGGATTTTTTTTCTTC. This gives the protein CASSLERGGFFFF.

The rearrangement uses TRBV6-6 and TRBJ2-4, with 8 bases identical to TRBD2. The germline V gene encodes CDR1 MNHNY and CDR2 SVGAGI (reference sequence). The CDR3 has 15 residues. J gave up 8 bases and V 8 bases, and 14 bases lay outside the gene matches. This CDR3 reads CASLFKAGGEDIQYF. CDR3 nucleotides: TGTGCCAGCCTTTTCAAAGCCGGGGGGGAGGACATTCAGTACTTC.

The CDR3 DNA reads as TGTGCCAGCAGGGAGCTTGGGGGCCTAGGTTATGAGCAGTTCTTC. Residues: CASRELGGLGYEQFF. This chain uses TRBV6-5 with TRBJ2-1; weak D call: TRBD1 (6 bases). Trimming took off 6 bases at V and 8 bases at J, with 20 bases between the two ends. Per germline, CDR1 MNHEY and CDR2 SVGAGI. This CDR3 comprises 15 residues.

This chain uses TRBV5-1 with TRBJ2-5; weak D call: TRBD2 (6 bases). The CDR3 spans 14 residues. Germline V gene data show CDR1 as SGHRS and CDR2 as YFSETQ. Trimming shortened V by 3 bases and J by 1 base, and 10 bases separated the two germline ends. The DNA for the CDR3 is TGCGCCAGCAGCTCCGGGACTGCCCAAGAGACCCAGTACTTC. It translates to CASSSGTAQETQYF.

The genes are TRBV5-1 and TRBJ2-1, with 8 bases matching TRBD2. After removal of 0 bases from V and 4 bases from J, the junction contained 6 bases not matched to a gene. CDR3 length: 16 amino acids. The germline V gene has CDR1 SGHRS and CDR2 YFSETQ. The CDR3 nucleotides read TGCGCCAGCAGCTTGGTGGGACTAGGTGGTTACAATGAGCAGTTCTTC. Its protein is CASSLVGLGGYNEQFF.

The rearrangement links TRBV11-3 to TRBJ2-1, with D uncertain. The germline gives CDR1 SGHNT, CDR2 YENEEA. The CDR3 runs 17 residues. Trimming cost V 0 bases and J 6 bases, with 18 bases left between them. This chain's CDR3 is CASSLDRPSGAGNEQFF. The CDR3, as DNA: TGTGCCAGCAGCTTAGATAGACCGAGTGGAGCAGGCAATGAGCAGTTCTTC.

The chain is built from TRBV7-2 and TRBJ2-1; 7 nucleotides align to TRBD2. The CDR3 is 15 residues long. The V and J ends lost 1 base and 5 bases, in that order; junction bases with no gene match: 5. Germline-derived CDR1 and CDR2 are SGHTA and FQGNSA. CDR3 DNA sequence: TGTGCCAGCAGCTTAGTAACGGGAGGCCACAATGAGCAGTTCTTC. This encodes CASSLVTGGHNEQFF.

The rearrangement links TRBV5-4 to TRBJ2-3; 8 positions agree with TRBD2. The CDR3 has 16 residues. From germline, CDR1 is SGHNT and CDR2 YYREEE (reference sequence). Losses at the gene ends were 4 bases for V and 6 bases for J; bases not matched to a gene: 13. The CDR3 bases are TGTGCCAGCAGCCCGGGAGGAGCGGGGGCCCCGGATACGCAGTATTTT. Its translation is CASSPGGAGAPDTQYF.

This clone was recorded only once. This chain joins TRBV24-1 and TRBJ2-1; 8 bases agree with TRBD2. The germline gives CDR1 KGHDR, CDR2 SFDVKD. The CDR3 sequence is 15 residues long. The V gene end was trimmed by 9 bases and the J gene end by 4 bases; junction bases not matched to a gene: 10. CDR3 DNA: TGTGCCACCCAGCTGGCGGGAGGTACGTACAATGAGCAGTTCTTC. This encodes CATQLAGGTYNEQFF.

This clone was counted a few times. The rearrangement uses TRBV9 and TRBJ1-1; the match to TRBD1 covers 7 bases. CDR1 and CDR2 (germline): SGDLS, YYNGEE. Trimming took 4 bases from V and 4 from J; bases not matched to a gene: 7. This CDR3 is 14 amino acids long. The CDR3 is CASSPRQGATEAFF. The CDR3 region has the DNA TGTGCCAGCAGCCCTCGACAGGGCGCCACTGAAGCTTTCTTT.

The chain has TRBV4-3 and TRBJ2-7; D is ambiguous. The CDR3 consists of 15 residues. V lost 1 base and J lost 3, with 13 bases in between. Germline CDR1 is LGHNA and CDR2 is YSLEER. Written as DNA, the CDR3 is TGCGCCAGCAGCCAAGTATGGGCAGATTTCTACGAGCAGTACTTC. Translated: CASSQVWADFYEQYF.